This is a list of T cell receptor beta chains from one sample in a study of blood T cell repertoires in COVID-19. Libraries were prepared by immunoSEQ multiplex PCR; TCRdb keeps only in-frame clonotypes and omits some of them. This table holds roughly 120,000 clones, 80% to 90% found once. Material: peripheral blood. These receptors were collected from a woman aged 45 to 65 with active or convalescent COVID-19. Both conserved end residues are trimmed from each CDR3.

length | V | CDR3
12 | TRBV14 | ASSQGGQARVYT
11 | TRBV5-1 | ASSLKTNEKLF
11 | TRBV18 | ASFTSLYYEQY
12 | TRBV7-8 | ASSEWGLNEKLF
14 | TRBV18 | ASSRGGSNRRNTIY
12 | TRBV4-1 | ASSLDSLNTEAF
13 | TRBV5-1 | ASSLLGGREETQY
13 | TRBV6-2/TRBV6-3 | ASTPTGGPTGELF
14 | TRBV6-5 | ASSYSTSGLYNEQF
14 | TRBV24-1 | ATSDSAGGSYNEQF
12 | TRBV28 | ASSLRRGRNTIY
11 | TRBV10-3 | AISTGGSGGYT
14 | TRBV24-1 | ATSDRSGAVGNEQF
12 | TRBV6-2/TRBV6-3 | ASSPGAGPGGYT
13 | TRBV29-1 | SVDSGTSGINEQF
14 | TRBV19 | ASSLDRLENGNTIY
14 | TRBV21-1 | ASSMFRDKDPYDQY
15 | TRBV28 | ASSEGTGYGLHYGYT
12 | TRBV6-1 | ASSEGTLWETQY
12 | TRBV4-2 | ASSKTSRGYEQY
13 | TRBV3-1/TRBV3-2 | ASSQSELAKNIQY
13 | TRBV9 | ASSVVSTGQETQY
11 | TRBV28 | ASSLKGLDEQY
13 | TRBV3-1/TRBV3-2 | ASSQVGGSGETQY
11 | TRBV30 | AWDLLGGNEQF
13 | TRBV13 | ASSSTSGREYEQY
9 | TRBV20-1 | SARGDYWAF
13 | TRBV4-2 | ASSPSRSGSYEQY
15 | TRBV28 | ASSLVPGRGSYNEQF
12 | TRBV18 | ASSPVPAGETQY